This T cell receptor (beta chain) was retrieved from a study of regulatory T cells in long-lasting Graves disease. Study context: Over 5 years of antithyroid drugs plus positive TSH receptor antibodies defined persistent Graves' disease. Study-level findings and limits: The persistent group shared about 2,500 public clonotypes, more than the approximately 1,000 shared by new patients. Newly diagnosed patients had higher TCR diversity than persistent Graves' patients did.

The CDR3 contains 13 residues. Germline loops: CDR1 MDHEN, CDR2 SYDVKM. J was trimmed by 3 bases and V by 7 bases; bases with no gene match: 5. This clonotype was seen only a few times. Antigen: not known. The sample's time point: persistent/refractory GD, antithyroid drugs over 5 years with positive TRAb. PBMC RNA was the source of the TCR library. Sequencing libraries for TCR beta were prepared with iRepertoire HTBI primers and Arm-PCR of CDR3 regions. In the authors' methods: Looking across samples, the authors found some 67 TRBV and some 13 TRBJ segments. TCRdb reprocessed the multiplex PCR reads via MiXCR and lists one record per CDR3 protein. TCRdb's processing, not the authors' own work, is the source of the V and J calls. The sample shows fewer than 450,000 distinct CDR3 sequences, about 20% of them seen only once.

The clonotype comes from a female donor with Graves disease. This sample comprised peripheral blood mononuclear cells (PBMCs), obtained when the disease was refractory, from a patient treated with antithyroid drugs. The chain couples TRBV28 to TRBJ2-7, with TRBD2 identical over 8 bases. CDR3 region: CASTREGSYEQYF. CDR3 sequence (DNA): TGTGCCAGCACCCGGGAGGGTAGCTACGAGCAGTACTTC.